These T cell receptor beta chains were read from a single sample in a study of T cell responses to AZD1222 COVID-19 vaccine. Clones were sequenced by immunoSEQ multiplex PCR, and TCRdb holds only the in-frame ones, with some missing. The sample carries more than 75,000 clones, about 89% recorded once. Sequenced material: peripheral blood, taken on day 0 of AZD1222 vaccination. Source of these receptors: an adult in good health. Each CDR3 is given with its conserved first and last residue. The order of the fields is V gene, clone size, D gene, J gene, CDR3 DNA, CDR3 protein. A D gene is named only where the DNA matches it firmly. A clone size is listed for some rows: how often the clone was seen (once, few, many), or a class if it is expanded.

v_call: TRBV28; clone_size: -; d_call: -; j_call: TRBJ1-5; cdr3_nt: TGTGCCAGCAGCGCCGGGGGTCCCAATCAGCCCCAGCATTTT; cdr3_aa: CASSAGGPNQPQHF
v_call: TRBV9; clone_size: -; d_call: TRBD2; j_call: TRBJ2-1; cdr3_nt: TGTGCCAGCAGCGTAGTAACTAGCGGGGGCGATGAGCAGTTCTTC; cdr3_aa: CASSVVTSGGDEQFF
v_call: TRBV5-1; clone_size: -; d_call: -; j_call: TRBJ1-6; cdr3_nt: TGCGCCAGCAGTTCCTCGACCCAGGGACTCCCCCTCCACTTT; cdr3_aa: CASSSSTQGLPLHF
v_call: TRBV30; clone_size: -; d_call: -; j_call: TRBJ2-5; cdr3_nt: TGTGCCTGGAGTGAAAGTGTGGAGACCCAGTACTTC; cdr3_aa: CAWSESVETQYF
v_call: TRBV11-2; clone_size: -; d_call: TRBD2; j_call: TRBJ2-1; cdr3_nt: TGTGCCAGCAGCGGAAGTCCCCTGGCGGGAGTTTACAATGAGCAGTTCTTC; cdr3_aa: CASSGSPLAGVYNEQFF
v_call: TRBV20-1; clone_size: few; d_call: -; j_call: TRBJ1-1; cdr3_nt: TGCAGTGCTAGTCCGCGAAGTACTGAAGCTTTCTTT; cdr3_aa: CSASPRSTEAFF
v_call: TRBV6-5; clone_size: -; d_call: -; j_call: TRBJ1-2; cdr3_nt: TGTGCCAGCAGATCGACAGACCGGGACTATGGCTACACCTTC; cdr3_aa: CASRSTDRDYGYTF
v_call: TRBV7-2; clone_size: -; d_call: -; j_call: TRBJ2-1; cdr3_nt: TGTGCCAGCAGCTTAGGAACCGCCAATGAGCAGTTCTTC; cdr3_aa: CASSLGTANEQFF
v_call: TRBV7-2; clone_size: -; d_call: -; j_call: TRBJ1-1; cdr3_nt: TGTGCCAGCACTAGAGGTCGGGTCTCCACTGAAGCTTTCTTT; cdr3_aa: CASTRGRVSTEAFF
v_call: TRBV18; clone_size: once; d_call: -; j_call: TRBJ2-7; cdr3_nt: TGTGCCAGCTCACTAAGACAGACCTACGAGCAGTACTTC; cdr3_aa: CASSLRQTYEQYF
v_call: TRBV30; clone_size: -; d_call: -; j_call: TRBJ1-5; cdr3_nt: TGTGCCTGGCACTCCCGACAGCACAATCAGCCCCAGCATTTT; cdr3_aa: CAWHSRQHNQPQHF
v_call: TRBV9; clone_size: few; d_call: -; j_call: TRBJ2-3; cdr3_nt: TGTGCCAGCAGCGTGACCGGAGAAGGGAGCACAGATACGCAGTATTTT; cdr3_aa: CASSVTGEGSTDTQYF
v_call: TRBV14; clone_size: -; d_call: -; j_call: TRBJ1-2; cdr3_nt: TGTGCCAGCAGCCAAGGGTCCTGGTATGGCTACACCTTC; cdr3_aa: CASSQGSWYGYTF
v_call: TRBV19; clone_size: -; d_call: TRBD1; j_call: TRBJ1-4; cdr3_nt: TGTGCCAGTAGTCACCGGACAGGGGGAAATGAAAAACTGTTTTTT; cdr3_aa: CASSHRTGGNEKLFF
v_call: TRBV7-6; clone_size: -; d_call: -; j_call: TRBJ1-3; cdr3_nt: TGTGCCAGCAGCTTAGCGAACAGCGCCTCTGGAAACACCATATATTTT; cdr3_aa: CASSLANSASGNTIYF
v_call: TRBV28; clone_size: -; d_call: TRBD1; j_call: TRBJ1-1; cdr3_nt: TGTGCCAGCAGTTTGTCGACAGGGTCGGATGTTAACACTGAAGCTTTCTTT; cdr3_aa: CASSLSTGSDVNTEAFF
v_call: TRBV11-2; clone_size: -; d_call: TRBD1; j_call: TRBJ2-2; cdr3_nt: TGTGCCAGCAGCTTAGGGGACAGGGGGCTTTACACCGGGGAGCTGTTTTTT; cdr3_aa: CASSLGDRGLYTGELFF
v_call: TRBV29-1; clone_size: -; d_call: TRBD1; j_call: TRBJ2-5; cdr3_nt: TGCAGCGTTTGGACAGGGGTGTTGACCCAGTACTTC; cdr3_aa: CSVWTGVLTQYF
v_call: TRBV9; clone_size: -; d_call: -; j_call: TRBJ1-2; cdr3_nt: TGTGCCAGCAGCGGGGAGTGGGGCCCCTATGGCTACACCTTC; cdr3_aa: CASSGEWGPYGYTF
v_call: TRBV5-1; clone_size: -; d_call: TRBD1; j_call: TRBJ2-1; cdr3_nt: TGCGCCAGCAGCTTGGCCGTGGACAGGAATTACAATGAGCAGTTCTTC; cdr3_aa: CASSLAVDRNYNEQFF
v_call: TRBV10-3; clone_size: few; d_call: -; j_call: TRBJ2-1; cdr3_nt: TGTGCCATCAGGGGCACCGACAATGAGCAGTTCTTC; cdr3_aa: CAIRGTDNEQFF
v_call: TRBV28; clone_size: -; d_call: TRBD1; j_call: TRBJ1-1; cdr3_nt: TGTGCCAGCAGTTTATGGACAGGGATGAACACTGAAGCTTTCTTT; cdr3_aa: CASSLWTGMNTEAFF
v_call: TRBV19; clone_size: -; d_call: -; j_call: TRBJ2-5; cdr3_nt: TGTGCCAGTAGCGCACAGCGGGAGACCCAGTACTTC; cdr3_aa: CASSAQRETQYF
v_call: TRBV7-8; clone_size: -; d_call: -; j_call: TRBJ2-3; cdr3_nt: TGTGCCAGCAGCTTACCGGCTTCAGATACGCAGTATTTT; cdr3_aa: CASSLPASDTQYF
v_call: TRBV2; clone_size: -; d_call: -; j_call: TRBJ2-7; cdr3_nt: TGTGCCAGCAGTGTCCAAGGGACGGCCTACGAGCAGTACTTC; cdr3_aa: CASSVQGTAYEQYF
v_call: TRBV27; clone_size: -; d_call: TRBD1; j_call: TRBJ1-1; cdr3_nt: TGTGCCAGCAGTTCCGTCAGGGGGACTGAAGCTTTCTTT; cdr3_aa: CASSSVRGTEAFF
v_call: TRBV5-5; clone_size: -; d_call: TRBD1; j_call: TRBJ2-7; cdr3_nt: TGTGCCAGCAGCTTGTTGGGACAGTCCTACGAGCAGTACTTC; cdr3_aa: CASSLLGQSYEQYF
v_call: TRBV9; clone_size: -; d_call: -; j_call: TRBJ2-3; cdr3_nt: TGTGCCAGCAGCGTCCGACCGGACTCCCGCACAGATACGCAGTATTTT; cdr3_aa: CASSVRPDSRTDTQYF
v_call: TRBV28; clone_size: -; d_call: -; j_call: TRBJ1-1; cdr3_nt: TGTGCCAGCAGTTTAAGGACGTACAACACTGAAGCTTTCTTT; cdr3_aa: CASSLRTYNTEAFF
v_call: TRBV4-2; clone_size: -; d_call: -; j_call: TRBJ2-7; cdr3_nt: TGTGCCAGCAGCCCGGGAGCCGCGAGGGCCTACGAGCAGTACTTC; cdr3_aa: CASSPGAARAYEQYF
v_call: TRBV27; clone_size: -; d_call: -; j_call: TRBJ2-7; cdr3_nt: TGTGCCAGCACTATTCGGACACCGACGTTC; cdr3_aa: CASTIRTPTF
v_call: TRBV18; clone_size: -; d_call: TRBD1; j_call: TRBJ1-1; cdr3_nt: TGTGCCAGCTCACCGGGGGGACAGGCGAACACTGAAGCTTTCTTT; cdr3_aa: CASSPGGQANTEAFF
v_call: TRBV18; clone_size: once; d_call: TRBD2; j_call: TRBJ2-7; cdr3_nt: TGTGCCAGCTCACCCCGGACTAGCGGGAGTGCCTACGAGCAGTACTTC; cdr3_aa: CASSPRTSGSAYEQYF
v_call: TRBV5-6; clone_size: -; d_call: -; j_call: TRBJ2-5; cdr3_nt: TGTGCCAGCAGCTTGTGGGACCGGGAGGAGACCCAGTACTTC; cdr3_aa: CASSLWDREETQYF
v_call: TRBV15; clone_size: -; d_call: -; j_call: TRBJ2-5; cdr3_nt: TGTGCCACCAGCAGAGGCAGGGTTGAGACCCAGTACTTC; cdr3_aa: CATSRGRVETQYF
v_call: TRBV12-2; clone_size: -; d_call: -; j_call: TRBJ2-7; cdr3_nt: TGTGCAAGTCGCCGTCACATAATAAGCTCCTACGAGCAGTACTTC; cdr3_aa: CASRRHIISSYEQYF
v_call: TRBV7-2; clone_size: -; d_call: -; j_call: TRBJ2-2; cdr3_nt: TGTGCCAGCAGCTTGCCGGCGGGTCCGAACACCGGGGAGCTGTTTTTT; cdr3_aa: CASSLPAGPNTGELFF
v_call: TRBV5-1; clone_size: -; d_call: -; j_call: TRBJ2-7; cdr3_nt: TGCGCCAGCAGTCCCAATACCGGGACCTCACTGTCGATAGTGGCCGAGCAGTACTTC; cdr3_aa: CASSPNTGTSLSIVAEQYF
v_call: TRBV5-4; clone_size: -; d_call: TRBD1; j_call: TRBJ1-2; cdr3_nt: TGTGCCAGCAGCTTCGATGCAGGGGGGGACTATGGCTACACCTTC; cdr3_aa: CASSFDAGGDYGYTF
v_call: TRBV4-3; clone_size: once; d_call: -; j_call: TRBJ1-5; cdr3_nt: TGCGCCAGCAGCCAAGACGGGACACACTATCAGCCCCAGCATTTT; cdr3_aa: CASSQDGTHYQPQHF
v_call: TRBV28; clone_size: -; d_call: TRBD1; j_call: TRBJ2-7; cdr3_nt: TGTGCCAGCAGTTTCGGGACAGGGTACCCCAGGGAGCAGTACTTC; cdr3_aa: CASSFGTGYPREQYF
v_call: TRBV19; clone_size: -; d_call: -; j_call: TRBJ1-1; cdr3_nt: TGTGCCAGTAGAGCCTTAGCCAGCAACACTGAAGCTTTCTTT; cdr3_aa: CASRALASNTEAFF
v_call: TRBV13; clone_size: -; d_call: TRBD2; j_call: TRBJ2-2; cdr3_nt: TGTGCCAGCAGCTTAGAGCTAGCGGACACCGGGGAGCTGTTTTTT; cdr3_aa: CASSLELADTGELFF
v_call: TRBV9; clone_size: -; d_call: TRBD2; j_call: TRBJ2-3; cdr3_nt: TGTGCCAGCAGCGTAGCGGCCAGCGGGGATTCCACAGATACGCAGTATTTT; cdr3_aa: CASSVAASGDSTDTQYF
v_call: TRBV3-1/TRBV3-2; clone_size: -; d_call: -; j_call: TRBJ1-3; cdr3_nt: TGTGCCAGCAGCCAAGGATCGGCAGGGACTGGAAACACCATATATTTT; cdr3_aa: CASSQGSAGTGNTIYF
v_call: TRBV7-6; clone_size: -; d_call: TRBD1; j_call: TRBJ2-2; cdr3_nt: TGTGCCAGCAGTTTCTCACAGGGGCCCAACACCGGGGAGCTGTTTTTT; cdr3_aa: CASSFSQGPNTGELFF
v_call: TRBV5-8; clone_size: -; d_call: TRBD2; j_call: TRBJ2-3; cdr3_nt: TGTGCCAGCAGCCCCACGGGAGGGGGTTTCCCAGATACGCAGTATTTT; cdr3_aa: CASSPTGGGFPDTQYF